These 4 T cell receptor beta chains were all obtained from the same sample, sequenced in a study of shared T cell receptors in the human thymus. The method was immunoSEQ multiplex PCR; TCRdb's version includes in-frame clones alone and lacks a portion of them. Of about 730,000 clones in the sample, approximately 85% are singletons; the top ten hold under 0.012%. These records were also assigned to another study, of human thymus T cells.

Sequenced input: thymocytes. All receptors derive from a girl less than two years old with a congenital heart defect.

This chain joins TRBV19 and TRBJ1-3; D might be TRBD1 (5 bases). The germline V gene encodes CDR1 LNHDA and CDR2 SQIVND (reference sequence). V lost 3 bases and J 7 bases, leaving 16 bases between the germline ends. CDR3 length: 15 residues. DNA for the CDR3: TGTGCCAGTAGTATTAAAGTCGGACAAGGGAACACCATATATTTT. This gives the protein CASSIKVGQGNTIYF.

V is TRBV10-2 and J is TRBJ1-1; D unresolved. V gave up 0 bases and J gave up 1 base, with 9 bases separating them. The CDR3 spans 15 residues. Germline V gene lookup returns CDR1 WSHSY and CDR2 SAAADI. Written as DNA, the CDR3 is TGCGCCAGCAGTGAGTCGACGGGTGGGAACACTGAAGCTTTCTTT. Amino acid sequence: CASSESTGGNTEAFF.

The J gene is TRBJ2-5, the V gene TRBV7-9; weak D call: TRBD1 (5 bases). CDR1 is SEHNR, CDR2 FQNEAQ, per germline (reference sequence). The V end lost 1 base, the J end lost 5 bases, and 11 bases lay between the germline ends. This CDR3 is 14 amino acids long. The CDR3 DNA follows: TGTGCCAGCAGCTTAGGGGCAGGGCCGGAGACCCAGTACTTC. Protein product: CASSLGAGPETQYF.

A single count supports this clone. The rearrangement joins TRBV19 to TRBJ1-3; D gene ambiguous. The CDR3 consists of 13 residues. Germline CDR1 is LNHDA and CDR2 is SQIVND (reference sequence). Trimming removed 4 bases from V and 8 bases from J, with 12 bases in between. CDR3 residues: CASSNGTGDTIYF. The CDR3 bases are TGTGCCAGTAGTAACGGAACCGGGGACACCATATATTTT.